The present T cell receptor (beta chain) was sequenced within a study of blood T cell repertoires in COVID-19. Measured with immunoSEQ multiplex PCR; TCRdb has only the in-frame clones, and not every one. This table has about 200,000 clones, 70% to 90% appearing once. The sequence was obtained from a woman aged 70 to 79 with COVID-19, enrolled during active disease. The sample taken for sequencing was peripheral blood.

CDR3 protein: CASSPLSGANTGELFF. The CDR3 DNA follows: TGTGCCAGCAGCCCCCTTAGCGGGGCGAACACCGGGGAGCTGTTTTTT. The chain couples TRBV9 to TRBJ2-2; 8 positions match TRBD2. CDR1 SGDLS and CDR2 YYNGEE come from the germline V gene. The CDR3 is 16 amino acids. V was pared by 4 bases and J by 0 bases, with 5 bases of the junction left unmatched.